Below are 9 T cell receptor beta chains sequenced from a single sample in a study of Graves' ophthalmopathy and Graves' hyperthyroidism. Researchers took RNA transcripts and amplified TCR beta CDR3 regions from them. Second-round multiplex PCR came after a first-round RT-PCR that employed HTBI primers. TCRdb re-called the multiplex PCR reads through MiXCR, storing one row per CDR3 protein. The sample gives about 210,000 distinct CDR3 sequences, 25% to 30% of which show up once; approximately 8.2% is in the top ten. Sequenced material: peripheral blood. Receptor source: a man between 45 and 60 years old with Graves' ophthalmopathy.

This clonotype was observed many times. Since a much larger clone is just one base distant, this may be a read error. The CDR3 does not end in the conserved phenylalanine or tryptophan, so this is likely a read error. The chain joins TRBV28 to TRBJ1-5; D remains ambiguous. The ends were cut back, 7 bases at V and 2 bases at J, with 6 bases in the middle. CDR3 length: 12 amino acids. Germline V gives CDR1 MDHEN, CDR2 SYDVKM. This CDR3 is CASTAGNQPQHL. The CDR3 DNA is TGTGCCAGCACCGCGGGCAATCAGCCCCAGCATCTT.

This clonotype has a count of ten or more. The chain uses TRBV6-4 and TRBJ1-1, with 7 bases aligning to TRBD1. The V segment lost 2 bases and the J segment 6 bases; nucleotides outside the gene matches: 12. This CDR3 is 16 amino acids long. Germline V gene lookup returns CDR1 MRHNA and CDR2 SNTAGT. The CDR3 nucleotides are TGTGCCAGCAGTGACCTTACGACAGGGCTAGGGCCTGAAGCTTTCTTT. It specifies CASSDLTTGLGPEAFF.

This clonotype was found many times. The chain carries TRBV3-1 and TRBJ2-7, with TRBD2 matching over 9 bases. CDR1 LGHDT and CDR2 YNNKEL come from the germline V gene (reference sequence). The V segment lost 1 base and the J segment 0 bases; nucleotides outside the gene matches: 7. The CDR3 covers 17 residues. CDR3 sequence: CASSQAVPSGTSYEQYF. The CDR3 DNA is TGTGCCAGCAGCCAAGCCGTACCTAGCGGGACCTCCTACGAGCAGTACTTC.

This clonotype has a count of ten or more. The chain links TRBV7-9 to TRBJ1-5, with D tentatively TRBD1 (6 bases). Trimming cost V 4 bases and J 2 bases, with 9 bases left between them. The CDR3 has 14 amino acids. Germline V gives CDR1 SEHNR, CDR2 FQNEAQ (reference sequence). This CDR3 is CASSSGGGNQPQHF. CDR3 bases: TGTGCCAGCAGCTCCGGGGGCGGCAATCAGCCCCAGCATTTT.

This clonotype was observed a handful of times. V and J are TRBV6-1 and TRBJ2-7; TRBD2 matches at 7 bases. CDR3 size: 15 residues. V lost 1 base to trimming and J lost 1 base; unmatched junction nucleotides: 4. Germline CDR1 is MNHNS and CDR2 is SASEGT. CDR3 in amino acids: CASSEVAGDSYEQYF. DNA for the CDR3: TGTGCCAGCAGTGAAGTAGCGGGCGATTCCTACGAGCAGTACTTC.

This clonotype was counted many times. The chain uses TRBV28 and TRBJ2-5, with 8 bases matching TRBD1. After removal of 3 bases from V and 5 bases from J, the junction contained 5 bases not matched to a gene. The CDR3 spans 14 residues. The germline gives CDR1 MDHEN, CDR2 SYDVKM. In DNA, the CDR3 is TGTGCCAGCAGTTTCGACAGGGGTTCCGAGACCCAGTACTTC. Translating it yields CASSFDRGSETQYF.

This clonotype appeared many times. In DNA form, the CDR3 reads TGCGCCAGCGGGACAGGGGATGGAAACACCATATATTTT. Its translation: CASGTGDGNTIYF. The V call is TRBV5-1, the J call TRBJ1-3, with 10 positions matching TRBD1. V shed 7 bases and J 3 bases; nucleotides not matched to a gene: 1. The CDR3 sequence is 13 residues long. The germline gives CDR1 SGHRS, CDR2 YFSETQ.

This clonotype is termed medium-sized. The chain employs TRBV12-3 or TRBV12-4 and TRBJ2-7, with unresolved D. This CDR3 region has 13 residues. V lost 5 bases, J lost 2 bases, and 10 bases lay in between. Here the CDR3 reads CASSQGSPYEQYF. DNA of the CDR3: TGTGCCAGCAGTCAAGGATCGCCCTACGAGCAGTACTTC.

The chain couples TRBV5-6 to TRBJ1-1; 12 bases map to TRBD1. V gave up 3 bases and J gave up 5 bases; unmatched junction bases: 8. The CDR3 is 16 residues long. CDR1 is SGHDT and CDR2 is YYEEEE in the germline V gene. The chain's CDR3 is CASSSGTGGAWTEAFF. The CDR3, as DNA: TGTGCCAGCAGCTCCGGGACAGGGGGCGCTTGGACTGAAGCTTTCTTT.